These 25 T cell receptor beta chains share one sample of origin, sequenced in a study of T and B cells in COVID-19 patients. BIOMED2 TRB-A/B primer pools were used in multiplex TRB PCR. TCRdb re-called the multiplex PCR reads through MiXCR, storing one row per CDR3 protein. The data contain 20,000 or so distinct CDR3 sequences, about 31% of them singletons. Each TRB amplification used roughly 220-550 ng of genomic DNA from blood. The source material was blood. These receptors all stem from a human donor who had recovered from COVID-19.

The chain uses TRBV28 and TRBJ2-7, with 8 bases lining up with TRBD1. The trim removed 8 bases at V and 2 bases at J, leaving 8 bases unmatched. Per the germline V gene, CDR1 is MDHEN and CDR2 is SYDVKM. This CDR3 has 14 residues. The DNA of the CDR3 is TGTGCCAGCCGAATCGGGACAGGAACCTACGAGCAGTACTTC. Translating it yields CASRIGTGTYEQYF.

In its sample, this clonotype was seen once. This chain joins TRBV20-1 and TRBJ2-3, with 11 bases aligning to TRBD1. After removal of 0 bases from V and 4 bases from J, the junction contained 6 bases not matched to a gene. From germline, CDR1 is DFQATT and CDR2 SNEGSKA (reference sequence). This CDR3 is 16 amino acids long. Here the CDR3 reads CSARDAGQGDPDTQYF. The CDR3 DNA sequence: TGCAGTGCTAGAGACGCGGGACAGGGGGACCCAGATACGCAGTATTTT.

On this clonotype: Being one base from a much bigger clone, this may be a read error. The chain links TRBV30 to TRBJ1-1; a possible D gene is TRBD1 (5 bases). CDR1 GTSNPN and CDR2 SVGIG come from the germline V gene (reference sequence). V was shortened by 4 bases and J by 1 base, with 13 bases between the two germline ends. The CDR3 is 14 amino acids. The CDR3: CAWTPDRQNTEAFF. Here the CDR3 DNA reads TGTGCCTGGACCCCAGACAGACAGAACACTGAAGCTTTCTTT.

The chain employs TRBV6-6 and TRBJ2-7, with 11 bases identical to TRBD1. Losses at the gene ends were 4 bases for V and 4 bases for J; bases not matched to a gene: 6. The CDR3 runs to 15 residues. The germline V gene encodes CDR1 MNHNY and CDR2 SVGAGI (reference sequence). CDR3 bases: TGTGCCAGCAGTTCGACGGGGACAGGGGGATACGAGCAGTACTTC. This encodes CASSSTGTGGYEQYF.

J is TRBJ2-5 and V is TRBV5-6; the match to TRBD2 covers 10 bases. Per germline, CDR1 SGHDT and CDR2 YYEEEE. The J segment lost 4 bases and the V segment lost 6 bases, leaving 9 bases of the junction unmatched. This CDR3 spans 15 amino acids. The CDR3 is CASTGLAGVVETQYF. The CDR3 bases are TGTGCCAGCACAGGGCTAGCGGGGGTGGTAGAGACCCAGTACTTC.

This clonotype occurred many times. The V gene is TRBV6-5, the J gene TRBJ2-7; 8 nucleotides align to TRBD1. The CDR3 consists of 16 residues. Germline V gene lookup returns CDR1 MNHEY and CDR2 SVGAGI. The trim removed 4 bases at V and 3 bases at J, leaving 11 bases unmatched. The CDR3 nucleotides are TGTGCCAGCAGTTTAACAGGGGGAGGTTTGATCTACGAGCAGTACTTC. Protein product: CASSLTGGGLIYEQYF.

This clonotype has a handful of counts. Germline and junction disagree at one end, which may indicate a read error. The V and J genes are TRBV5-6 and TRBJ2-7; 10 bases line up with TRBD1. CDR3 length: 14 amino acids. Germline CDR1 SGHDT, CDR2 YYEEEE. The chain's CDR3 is CASSFRDRGATADF. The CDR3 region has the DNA TGTGCCAGCAGTTTCAGGGACAGGGGCGCTACCGCCGACTTC. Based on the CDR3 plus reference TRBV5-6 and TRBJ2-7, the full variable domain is DAGVTQSPTHLIKTRGQQVTLRCSPKSGHDTVSWYQQALGQGPQFIFQYYEEEERQRGNFPDRFSGHQFPNYSSELNVNALLLGDSALYLCASSFRDRGATADFGPGTRLTVT.

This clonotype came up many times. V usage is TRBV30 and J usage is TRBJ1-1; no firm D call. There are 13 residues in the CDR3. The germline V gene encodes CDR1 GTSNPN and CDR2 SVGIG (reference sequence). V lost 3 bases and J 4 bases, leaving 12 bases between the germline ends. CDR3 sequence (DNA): TGTGCCTGGAGGGAGGGCCCGACCACTGAAGCTTTCTTT. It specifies CAWREGPTTEAFF.

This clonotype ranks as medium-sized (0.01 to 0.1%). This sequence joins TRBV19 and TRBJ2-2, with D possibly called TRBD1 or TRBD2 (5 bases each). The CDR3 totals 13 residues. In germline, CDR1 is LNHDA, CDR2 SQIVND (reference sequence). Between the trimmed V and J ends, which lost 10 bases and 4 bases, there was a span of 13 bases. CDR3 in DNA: TGTGCCACCGCCGGGACCTTCACCGGGGAGCTGTTTTTT. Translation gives CATAGTFTGELFF.

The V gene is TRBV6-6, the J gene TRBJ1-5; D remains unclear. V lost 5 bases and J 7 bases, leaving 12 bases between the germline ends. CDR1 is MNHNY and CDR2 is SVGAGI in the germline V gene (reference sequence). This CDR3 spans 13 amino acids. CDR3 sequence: CASSERVLQPQHF. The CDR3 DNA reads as TGTGCCAGCAGTGAACGGGTCCTACAGCCCCAGCATTTT.

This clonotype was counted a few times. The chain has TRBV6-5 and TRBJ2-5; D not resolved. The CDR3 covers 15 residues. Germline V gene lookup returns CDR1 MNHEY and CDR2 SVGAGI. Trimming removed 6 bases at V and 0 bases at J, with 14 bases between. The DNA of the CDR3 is TGTGCCAGCAGCCCAGTCCCTGCCAACCAAGAGACCCAGTACTTC. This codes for CASSPVPANQETQYF.

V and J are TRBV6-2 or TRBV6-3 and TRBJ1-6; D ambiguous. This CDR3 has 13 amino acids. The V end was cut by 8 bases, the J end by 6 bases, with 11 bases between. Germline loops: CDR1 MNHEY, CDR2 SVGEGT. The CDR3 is CASGRILNSPLHF. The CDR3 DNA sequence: TGTGCCAGCGGTCGGATACTTAATTCACCCCTCCACTTT.

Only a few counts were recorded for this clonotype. The CDR3 sequence: CASTLTPQGTYQETQYF. For the CDR3, the DNA is TGTGCCAGCACCCTAACCCCACAGGGTACCTACCAAGAGACCCAGTACTTC. The chain recombines TRBV6-2 or TRBV6-3 with TRBJ2-5, with D possibly TRBD1 on 6 matching bases. The CDR3 loop spans 17 amino acids. V lost 7 bases, J lost 0 bases, and 21 bases lay in between. The germline V gene has CDR1 MNHEY and CDR2 SVGEGT.

This CDR3 reads CAWGRGRDTIYF. Written as DNA, the CDR3 is TGTGCCTGGGGGAGAGGCCGGGACACCATATATTTT. The gene calls are TRBV30 and TRBJ1-3; unclear D gene. V was shortened by 5 bases and J by 8 bases, with 13 bases between the two germline ends. CDR3 length equals 12 residues. The germline V gene has CDR1 GTSNPN and CDR2 SVGIG (reference sequence).

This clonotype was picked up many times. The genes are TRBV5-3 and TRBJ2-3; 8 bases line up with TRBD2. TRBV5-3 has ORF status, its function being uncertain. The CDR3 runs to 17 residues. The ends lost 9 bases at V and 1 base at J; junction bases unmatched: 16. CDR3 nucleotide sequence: TGTGCCATAAACCAAGGAGGGCGGGGGGTAGGCACAGATACGCAGTATTTT. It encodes CAINQGGRGVGTDTQYF.

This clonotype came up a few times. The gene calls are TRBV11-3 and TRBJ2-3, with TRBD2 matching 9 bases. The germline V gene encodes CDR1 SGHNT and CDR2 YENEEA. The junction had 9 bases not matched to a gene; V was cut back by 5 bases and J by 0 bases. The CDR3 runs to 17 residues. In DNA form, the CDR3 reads TGTGCCAGCAGCCCAGCGGGGGGAGGCAGCAGCACAGATACGCAGTATTTT. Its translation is CASSPAGGGSSTDTQYF.

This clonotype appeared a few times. The CDR3 here is CASSLSPPPDTQYF. The CDR3, as DNA: TGTGCCAGCAGTTTGAGTCCCCCCCCAGATACGCAGTATTTT. This chain connects TRBV12-3 or TRBV12-4 to TRBJ2-3; D unresolved. The V end was cut by 3 bases, the J end by 4 bases, with 11 bases between. The CDR3 is 14 amino acids.

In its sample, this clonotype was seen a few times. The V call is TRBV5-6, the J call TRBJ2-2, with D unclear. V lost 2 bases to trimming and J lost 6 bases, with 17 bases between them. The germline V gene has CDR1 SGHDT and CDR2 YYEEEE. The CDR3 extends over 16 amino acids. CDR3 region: CASSLGPGYSAGELFF. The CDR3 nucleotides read TGTGCCAGCAGCTTAGGTCCCGGTTATTCCGCCGGGGAGCTGTTTTTT.

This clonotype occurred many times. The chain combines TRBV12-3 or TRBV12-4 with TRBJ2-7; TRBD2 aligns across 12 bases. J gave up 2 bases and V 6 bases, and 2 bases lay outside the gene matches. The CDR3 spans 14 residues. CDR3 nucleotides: TGTGCCAGCAGCCCTAGCGGGGGGGCCTACGAGCAGTACTTC. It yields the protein CASSPSGGAYEQYF.

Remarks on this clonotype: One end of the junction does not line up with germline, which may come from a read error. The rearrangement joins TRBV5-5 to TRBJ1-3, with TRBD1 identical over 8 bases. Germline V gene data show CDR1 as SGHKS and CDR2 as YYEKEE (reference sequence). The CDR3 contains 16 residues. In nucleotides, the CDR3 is TGTGCCAGCAGCTTGGTGGGACAGGCCTCTGGAGACACCATATATTTT. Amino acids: CASSLVGQASGDTIYF.

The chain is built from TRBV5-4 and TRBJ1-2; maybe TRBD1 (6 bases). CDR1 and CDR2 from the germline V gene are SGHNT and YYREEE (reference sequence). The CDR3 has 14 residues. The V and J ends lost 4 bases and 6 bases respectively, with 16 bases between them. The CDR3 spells CASSRLGRTDGYTF. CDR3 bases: TGTGCCAGCAGCCGCCTTGGACGGACAGATGGCTACACCTTC.

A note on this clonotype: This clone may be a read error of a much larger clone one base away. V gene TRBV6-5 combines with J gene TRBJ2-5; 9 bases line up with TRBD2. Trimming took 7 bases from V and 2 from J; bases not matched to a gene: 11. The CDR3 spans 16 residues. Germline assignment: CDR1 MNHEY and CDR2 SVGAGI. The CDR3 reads CASNTGLSGGQETQYF. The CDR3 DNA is TGTGCCAGCAATACCGGACTAAGCGGGGGGCAAGAGACCCAGTACTTC.

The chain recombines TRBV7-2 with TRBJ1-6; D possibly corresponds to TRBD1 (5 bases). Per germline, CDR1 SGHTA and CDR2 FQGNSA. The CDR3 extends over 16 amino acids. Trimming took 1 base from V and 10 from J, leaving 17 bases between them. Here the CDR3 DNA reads TGTGCCAGCAGCTTAGGGAGCGGGGGGGATCGATCACCCCTCCACTTT. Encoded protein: CASSLGSGGDRSPLHF.

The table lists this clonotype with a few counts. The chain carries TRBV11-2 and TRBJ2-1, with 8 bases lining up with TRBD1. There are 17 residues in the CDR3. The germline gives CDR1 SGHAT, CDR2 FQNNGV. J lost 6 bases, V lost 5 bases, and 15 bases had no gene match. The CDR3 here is CASSPRAGGFVGNEQFF. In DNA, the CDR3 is TGTGCCAGCAGCCCTAGAGCAGGGGGCTTTGTGGGCAATGAGCAGTTCTTC. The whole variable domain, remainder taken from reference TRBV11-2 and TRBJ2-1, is EAGVAQSPRYKIIEKRQSVAFWCNPISGHATLYWYQQILGQGPKLLIQFQNNGVVDDSQLPKDRFSAERLKGVDSTLKIQPAKLEDSAVYLCASSPRAGGFVGNEQFFGPGTRLTVL.

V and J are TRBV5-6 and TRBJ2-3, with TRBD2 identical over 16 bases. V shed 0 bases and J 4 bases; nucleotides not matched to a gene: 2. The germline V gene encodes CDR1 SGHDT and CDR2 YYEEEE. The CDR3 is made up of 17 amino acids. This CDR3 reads CASSLGGLAGGPDTQYF. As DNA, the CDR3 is TGTGCCAGCAGCTTGGGGGGACTAGCGGGGGGGCCAGATACGCAGTATTTT.